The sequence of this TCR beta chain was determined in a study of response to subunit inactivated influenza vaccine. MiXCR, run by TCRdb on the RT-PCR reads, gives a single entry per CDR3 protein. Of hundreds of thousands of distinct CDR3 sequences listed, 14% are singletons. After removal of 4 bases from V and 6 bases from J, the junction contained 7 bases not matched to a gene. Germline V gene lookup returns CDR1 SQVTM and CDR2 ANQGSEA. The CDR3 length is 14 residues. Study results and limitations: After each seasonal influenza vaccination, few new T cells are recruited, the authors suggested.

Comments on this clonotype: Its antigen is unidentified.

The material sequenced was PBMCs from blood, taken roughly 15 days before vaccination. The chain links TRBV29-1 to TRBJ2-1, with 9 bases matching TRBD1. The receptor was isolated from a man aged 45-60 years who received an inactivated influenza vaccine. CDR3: CSVVGTGSFNEQFF. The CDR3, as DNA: TGCAGCGTTGTAGGGACAGGGTCTTTCAATGAGCAGTTCTTC.